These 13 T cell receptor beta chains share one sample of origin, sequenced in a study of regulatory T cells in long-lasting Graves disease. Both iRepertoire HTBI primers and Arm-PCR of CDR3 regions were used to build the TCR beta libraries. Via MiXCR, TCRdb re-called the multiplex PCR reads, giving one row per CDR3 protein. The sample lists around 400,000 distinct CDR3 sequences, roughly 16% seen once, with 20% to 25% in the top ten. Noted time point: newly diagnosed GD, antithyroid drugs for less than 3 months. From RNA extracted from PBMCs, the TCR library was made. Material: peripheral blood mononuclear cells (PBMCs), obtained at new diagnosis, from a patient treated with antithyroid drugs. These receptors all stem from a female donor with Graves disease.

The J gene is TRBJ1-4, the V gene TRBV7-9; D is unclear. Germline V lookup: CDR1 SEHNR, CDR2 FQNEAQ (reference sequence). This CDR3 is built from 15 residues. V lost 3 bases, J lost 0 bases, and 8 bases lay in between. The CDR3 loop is CASSFTAATNEKLFF. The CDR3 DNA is TGTGCCAGCAGCTTTACAGCAGCAACTAATGAAAAACTGTTTTTT.

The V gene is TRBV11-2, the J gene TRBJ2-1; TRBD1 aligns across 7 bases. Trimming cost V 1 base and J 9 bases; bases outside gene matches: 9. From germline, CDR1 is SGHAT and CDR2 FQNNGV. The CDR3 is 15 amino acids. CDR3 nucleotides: TGTGCCAGCAGCTTAGGAGGCGGGCCAGGGGGTGAGCAGTTCTTC. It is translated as CASSLGGGPGGEQFF. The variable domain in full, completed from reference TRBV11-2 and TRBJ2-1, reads EAGVAQSPRYKIIEKRQSVAFWCNPISGHATLYWYQQILGQGPKLLIQFQNNGVVDDSQLPKDRFSAERLKGVDSTLKIQPAKLEDSAVYLCASSLGGGPGGEQFFGPGTRLTVL.

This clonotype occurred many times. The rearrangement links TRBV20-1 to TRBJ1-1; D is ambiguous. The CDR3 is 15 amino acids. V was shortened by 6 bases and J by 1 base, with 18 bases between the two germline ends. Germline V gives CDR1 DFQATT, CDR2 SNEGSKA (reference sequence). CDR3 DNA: TGCAGTGCCCATACCCGATGGGCGACGAACACTGAAGCTTTCTTT. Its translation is CSAHTRWATNTEAFF.

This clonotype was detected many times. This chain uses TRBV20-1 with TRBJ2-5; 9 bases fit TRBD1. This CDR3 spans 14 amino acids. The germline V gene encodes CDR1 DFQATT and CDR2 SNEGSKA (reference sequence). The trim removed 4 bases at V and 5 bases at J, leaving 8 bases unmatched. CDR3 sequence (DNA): TGCAGTGCTACCCCCGGGACAGGGAGCGAGACCCAGTACTTC. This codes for CSATPGTGSETQYF.

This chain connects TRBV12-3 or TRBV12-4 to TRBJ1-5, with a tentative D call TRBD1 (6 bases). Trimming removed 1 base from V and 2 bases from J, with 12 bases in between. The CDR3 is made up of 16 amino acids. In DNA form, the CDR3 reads TGTGCCAGCAGTTTAGTGGGGGGCCAAGGCAATCAGCCCCAGCATTTT. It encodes CASSLVGGQGNQPQHF.

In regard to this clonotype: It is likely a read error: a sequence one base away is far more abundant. The CDR3 loop reads CASSLVYAGAVSDTQYF. The CDR3 nucleotides are TGTGCCAGCAGCTTAGTGTACGCGGGAGCTGTTTCAGATACGCAGTATTTT. V gene TRBV7-9 combines with J gene TRBJ2-3; 7 positions agree with TRBD2. V gave up 1 base and J gave up 4 bases; unmatched junction bases: 11. The CDR3 contains 17 residues. CDR1 and CDR2 (germline): SEHNR, FQNEAQ (reference sequence).

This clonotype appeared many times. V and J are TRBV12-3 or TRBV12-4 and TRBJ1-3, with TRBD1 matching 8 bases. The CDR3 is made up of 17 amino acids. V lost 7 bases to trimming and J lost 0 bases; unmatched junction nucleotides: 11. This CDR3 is CASNRLGQGGSGNTIYF. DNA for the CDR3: TGTGCCAGCAACAGACTCGGACAGGGCGGCTCTGGAAACACCATATATTTT.

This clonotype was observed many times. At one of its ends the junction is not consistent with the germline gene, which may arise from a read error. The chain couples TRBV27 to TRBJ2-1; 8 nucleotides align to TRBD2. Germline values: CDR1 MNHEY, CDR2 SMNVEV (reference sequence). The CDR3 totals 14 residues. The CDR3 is CASSVRLAFKCLVF. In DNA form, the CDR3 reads TGTGCCAGCAGTGTTCGACTAGCGTTTAAGTGTTTGGTCTTC.

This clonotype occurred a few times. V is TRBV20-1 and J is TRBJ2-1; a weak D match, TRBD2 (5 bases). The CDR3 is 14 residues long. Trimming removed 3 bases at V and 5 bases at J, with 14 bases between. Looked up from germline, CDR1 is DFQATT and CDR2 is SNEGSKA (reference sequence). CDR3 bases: TGCAGTGCTAGTGGGGAGAGTAGGGACAATGAGCAGTTCTTC. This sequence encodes CSASGESRDNEQFF.

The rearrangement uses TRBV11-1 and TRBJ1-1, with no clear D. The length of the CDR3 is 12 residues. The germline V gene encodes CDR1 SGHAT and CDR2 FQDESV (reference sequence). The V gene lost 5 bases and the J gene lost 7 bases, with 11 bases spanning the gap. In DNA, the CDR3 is TGTGCCAGCAGCCCGTACAGAGGTGAAGCTTTCTTT. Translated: CASSPYRGEAFF.

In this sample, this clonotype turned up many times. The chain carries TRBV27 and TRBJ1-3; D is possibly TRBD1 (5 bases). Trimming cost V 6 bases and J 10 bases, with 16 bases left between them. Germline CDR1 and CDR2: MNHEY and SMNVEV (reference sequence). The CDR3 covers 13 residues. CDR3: CASSQGPGRTIYF. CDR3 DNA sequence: TGTGCCAGCAGCCAGGGCCCCGGGCGGACCATATATTTT.

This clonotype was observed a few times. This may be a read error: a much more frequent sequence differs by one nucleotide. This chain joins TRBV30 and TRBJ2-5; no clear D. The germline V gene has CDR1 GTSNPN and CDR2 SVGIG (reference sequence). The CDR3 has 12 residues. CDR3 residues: CAWSVFQETQCF. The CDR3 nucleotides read TGTGCCTGGAGTGTCTTCCAAGAGACCCAGTGCTTC.

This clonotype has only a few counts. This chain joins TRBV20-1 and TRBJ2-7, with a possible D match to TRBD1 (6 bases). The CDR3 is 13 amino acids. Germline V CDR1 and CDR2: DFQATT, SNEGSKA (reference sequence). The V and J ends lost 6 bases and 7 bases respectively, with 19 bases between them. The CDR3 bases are TGCAGTGCAAGGGGGTTGTTACGCGGGGAGCAGTACTTC. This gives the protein CSARGLLRGEQYF.